Here is one TCR beta chain with its context. What it binds is unknown. This record comes from a study of regulatory T cells in long-lasting Graves disease. Study results and limitations: Patients with persistent Graves' had lower TCR diversity than newly diagnosed patients. The persistent group shared around 2,600 public clonotypes, more than the roughly 990 shared by new patients.

The time point: newly diagnosed GD, antithyroid drugs for less than 3 months. The TCR library was made from RNA that had been extracted from PBMCs in TRIzol. Patients of an endocrinology department in Xi'an, China, were included. The germline V gene has CDR1 SNHLY and CDR2 FYNNEI. J gave up 2 bases and V 9 bases, and 8 bases lay outside the gene matches. The CDR3 is made up of 14 amino acids. For TCR beta, libraries came from iRepertoire HTBI primers and Arm-PCR of CDR3 regions. TCRdb itself ran the multiplex PCR reads through MiXCR, one entry per CDR3 protein. The sample includes about 460,000 distinct CDR3 sequences, 11% to 15% of them seen just once. The sample also formed part of further work on T cells in Graves' hyperthyroidism and ophthalmopathy. That work states: Before onset, ophthalmopathy was predicted by the model a median approximately 6.7 months earlier.

The receptor comes from a woman aged 50 to 60 with Graves disease. Specimen: peripheral blood mononuclear cells (PBMCs), collected at new diagnosis, from a patient treated with antithyroid drugs. This sequence joins TRBV2 and TRBJ2-3; 7 positions match TRBD1. The CDR3 region has the DNA TGTGCCAGAGAGACACAGGGGAACACAGATACGCAGTATTTT. Protein sequence: CARETQGNTDTQYF.